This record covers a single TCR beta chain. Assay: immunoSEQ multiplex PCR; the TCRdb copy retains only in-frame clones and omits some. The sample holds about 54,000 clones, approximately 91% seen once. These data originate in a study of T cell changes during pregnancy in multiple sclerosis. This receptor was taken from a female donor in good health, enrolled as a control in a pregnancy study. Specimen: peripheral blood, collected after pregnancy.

This chain's CDR3 is CAISRDGATNEKLFF. The CDR3 DNA reads as TGTGCCATCAGCCGAGACGGAGCAACTAATGAAAAACTGTTTTTT. This chain joins TRBV10-3 and TRBJ1-4; no definite D call. The CDR3 length is 15 residues. Germline V gives CDR1 ENHRY, CDR2 SYGVKD. Between the trimmed V and J ends, which lost 6 bases and 0 bases, there was a span of 11 bases.